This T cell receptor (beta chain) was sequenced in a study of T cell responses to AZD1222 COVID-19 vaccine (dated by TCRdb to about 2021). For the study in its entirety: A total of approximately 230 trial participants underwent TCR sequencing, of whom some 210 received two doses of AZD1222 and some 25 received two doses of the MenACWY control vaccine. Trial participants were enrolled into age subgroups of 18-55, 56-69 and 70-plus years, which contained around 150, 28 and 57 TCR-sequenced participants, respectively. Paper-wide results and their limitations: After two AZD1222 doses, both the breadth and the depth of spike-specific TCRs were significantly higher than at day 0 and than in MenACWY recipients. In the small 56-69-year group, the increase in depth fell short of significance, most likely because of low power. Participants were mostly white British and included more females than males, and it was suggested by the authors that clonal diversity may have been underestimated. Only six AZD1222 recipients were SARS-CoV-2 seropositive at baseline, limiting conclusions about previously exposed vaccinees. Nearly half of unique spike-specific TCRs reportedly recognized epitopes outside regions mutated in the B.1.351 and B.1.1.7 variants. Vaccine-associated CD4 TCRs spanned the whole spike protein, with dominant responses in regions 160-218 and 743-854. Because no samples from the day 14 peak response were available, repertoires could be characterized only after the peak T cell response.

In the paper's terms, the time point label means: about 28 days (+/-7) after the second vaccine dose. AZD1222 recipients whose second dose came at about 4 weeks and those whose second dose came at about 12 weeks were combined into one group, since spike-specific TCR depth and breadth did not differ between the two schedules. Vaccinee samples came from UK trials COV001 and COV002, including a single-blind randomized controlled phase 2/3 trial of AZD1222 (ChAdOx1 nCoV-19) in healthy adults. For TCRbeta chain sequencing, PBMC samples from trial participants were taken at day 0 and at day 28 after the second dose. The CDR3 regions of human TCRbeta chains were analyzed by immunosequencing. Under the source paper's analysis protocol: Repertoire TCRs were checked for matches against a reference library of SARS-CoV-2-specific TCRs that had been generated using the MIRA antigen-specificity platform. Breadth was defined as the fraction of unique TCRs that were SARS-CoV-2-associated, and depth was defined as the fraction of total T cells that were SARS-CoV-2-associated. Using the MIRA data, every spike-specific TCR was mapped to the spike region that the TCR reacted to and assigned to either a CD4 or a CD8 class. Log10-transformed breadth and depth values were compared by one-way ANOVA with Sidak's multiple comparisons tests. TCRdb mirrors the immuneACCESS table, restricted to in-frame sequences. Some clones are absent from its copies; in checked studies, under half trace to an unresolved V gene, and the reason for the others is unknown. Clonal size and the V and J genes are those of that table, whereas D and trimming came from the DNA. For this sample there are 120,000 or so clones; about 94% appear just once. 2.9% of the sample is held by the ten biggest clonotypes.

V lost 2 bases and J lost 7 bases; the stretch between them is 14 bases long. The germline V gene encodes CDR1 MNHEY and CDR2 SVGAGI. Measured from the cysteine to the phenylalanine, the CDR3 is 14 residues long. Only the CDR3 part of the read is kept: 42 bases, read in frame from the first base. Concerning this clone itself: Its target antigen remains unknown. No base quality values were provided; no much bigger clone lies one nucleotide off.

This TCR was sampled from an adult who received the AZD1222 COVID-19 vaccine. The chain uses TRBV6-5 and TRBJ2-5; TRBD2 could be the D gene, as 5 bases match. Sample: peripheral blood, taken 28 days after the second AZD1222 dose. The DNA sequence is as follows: TGTGCCAGCAGTTACCCGGACGGTGCGGGGACCCAGTACTTC. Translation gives CASSYPDGAGTQYF.